A single sample gave rise to the 16 T cell receptor beta chains below, sequenced in a study of response to subunit inactivated influenza vaccine (dated by TCRdb to 2016 to 2018). The method behind the library was RT-PCR. These reads were obtained on an Illumina HiSeq 2500. TCRdb passed the public sequencing reads through fastp at Q25 and MiXCR, retaining productive beta sequences. Here each entry gathers all rows of one CDR3 protein and keeps the most common genes and DNA. The table for this sample lists fewer than 750,000 distinct CDR3 sequences; less than 15% of them were counted only once. The ten largest clonotypes hold around 10% of the sample. Material: PBMCs from blood, obtained approximately 12 days after vaccination. These receptor sequences come from a man aged 45-60 years who received an inactivated influenza vaccine. Donor details come from another sample of the same person, matched by shared clones.

This clonotype has only a few counts. V and J are TRBV6-1 and TRBJ1-2; maybe TRBD1 (5 bases). The CDR3 is 14 residues long. In germline, CDR1 is MNHNS, CDR2 SASEGT. Trimming took off 4 bases at V and 4 bases at J, with 13 bases between the two ends. The CDR3 coding sequence is TGTGCCAGCAGTGGGTCGGGGGAGAGCTATGGCTACACCTTC. Amino acid sequence: CASSGSGESYGYTF.

V is TRBV19 and J is TRBJ2-7, with TRBD1 identical over 10 bases. This CDR3 spans 13 amino acids. In germline, CDR1 is LNHDA, CDR2 SQIVND (reference sequence). V lost 6 bases to trimming and J lost 6 bases; unmatched junction nucleotides: 5. The CDR3 DNA reads TGTGCCAGTAGCGACAGGGGGCTTGGCGAGCAGTACTTC. Encoded protein: CASSDRGLGEQYF. The variable domain in full, completed from reference TRBV19 and TRBJ2-7, reads DGGITQSPKYLFRKEGQNVTLSCEQNLNHDAMYWYRQDPGQGLRLIYYSQIVNDFQKGDIAEGYSVSREKKESFPLTVTSAQKNPTAFYLCASSDRGLGEQYFGPGTRLTVT.

This clonotype has only a few counts. The genes are TRBV2 and TRBJ2-7; weak D call: TRBD1 (6 bases). With 6 bases removed from V and 5 bases from J, the gap between germline ends came to 20 bases. The length of the CDR3 is 15 residues. Germline CDR1 reads SNHLY; CDR2 reads FYNNEI. CDR3 DNA: TGTGCCAGCAGGGATCTTCTACAGGGCCTGGACGAGCAGTACTTC. This codes for CASRDLLQGLDEQYF. The full variable domain, its missing parts supplied by reference TRBV2 and TRBJ2-7, is EPEVTQTPSHQVTQMGQEVILRCVPISNHLYFYWYRQILGQKVEFLVSFYNNEISEKSEIFDDQFSVERPDGSNFTLKIRSTKLEDSAMYFCASRDLLQGLDEQYFGPGTRLTVT.

The J gene is TRBJ2-5, the V gene TRBV7-2; the match to TRBD2 covers 9 bases. Germline values: CDR1 SGHTA, CDR2 FQGNSA. The CDR3 consists of 16 residues. With V trimmed by 0 bases and J by 2 bases, 4 bases remained unmatched. DNA for the CDR3: TGTGCCAGCAGCTTAGCGGCTACTAGCGGGCAAGAGACCCAGTACTTC. Translation: CASSLAATSGQETQYF.

This chain connects TRBV12-3 or TRBV12-4 to TRBJ1-1, with D possibly matching TRBD1 (5 bases). The CDR3 has 14 amino acids. V was trimmed by 6 bases and J by 5 bases, leaving 16 bases between them. Here the CDR3 reads CASSIPGGKTEAFF. The CDR3 DNA follows: TGTGCCAGCAGCATCCCCGGGGGAAAGACTGAAGCTTTCTTT.

This clonotype has a handful of counts. The chain combines TRBV10-2 with TRBJ2-3; D is possibly TRBD1 or TRBD2 (5 bases each). From germline, CDR1 is WSHSY and CDR2 SAAADI. The CDR3 has 14 residues. Trimming stripped 1 base from V and 0 bases from J, with 5 bases between. Written as DNA, the CDR3 is TGCGCCAGCAGTGAGTGGGGGAGCACAGATACGCAGTATTTT. Its protein is CASSEWGSTDTQYF.

This clonotype was found once. The chain combines TRBV20-1 with TRBJ2-5; D is possibly TRBD2 (6 bases). There are 14 residues in the CDR3. Per germline, CDR1 DFQATT and CDR2 SNEGSKA (reference sequence). Trimming pared 3 bases from V and 4 bases from J, leaving 15 bases between. Here the CDR3 DNA reads TGCAGTGCTAGTATGGGGGGTGCAGGAGAGACCCAGTACTTC. Protein: CSASMGGAGETQYF.

CDR3 DNA: TGCAGCGTTGAAGCAGTTGGAGAGACCCAGTACTTC. It codes for CSVEAVGETQYF. J is TRBJ2-5 and V is TRBV29-1, with D unresolved. This CDR3 region has 12 residues. Deletions cut 1 base from V and 4 bases from J, with 7 bases between. Germline values: CDR1 SQVTM, CDR2 ANQGSEA.

The rearrangement uses TRBV7-2 and TRBJ2-7; TRBD2 aligns across 15 bases. The CDR3 has 16 residues. Germline CDR1 and CDR2: SGHTA and FQGNSA. After removal of 3 bases from V and 7 bases from J, the junction contained 7 bases not matched to a gene. The CDR3 DNA reads as TGTGCCAGCAGCTTGACGGGACTAGCGGGGGGCATAGAGCAGTACTTC. This translates into CASSLTGLAGGIEQYF.

This chain uses TRBV3-1 with TRBJ2-5; 12 bases agree with TRBD2. The CDR3 sequence is 17 residues long. After removal of 0 bases from V and 8 bases from J, the junction contained 10 bases not matched to a gene. Germline loops: CDR1 LGHDT, CDR2 YNNKEL (reference sequence). CDR3 sequence reads: CASSQEIPTSGGGTQYF. CDR3 in DNA: TGTGCCAGCAGCCAAGAAATCCCGACTAGCGGGGGAGGTACCCAGTACTTC.

This clonotype was picked up a small number of times. The V call is TRBV5-5, the J call TRBJ2-1; D is ambiguous. Looked up from germline, CDR1 is SGHKS and CDR2 is YYEKEE (reference sequence). The CDR3 totals 15 residues. The V gene lost 1 base and the J gene lost 3 bases, with 11 bases spanning the gap. The CDR3 loop reads CASSLIFPDYNEQFF. The CDR3 nucleotides read TGTGCCAGCAGCTTGATCTTCCCGGACTACAATGAGCAGTTCTTC.

The V call is TRBV7-9, the J call TRBJ1-5; D unresolved. V was pared by 5 bases and J by 5 bases, with 13 bases between. Germline CDR1 is SEHNR and CDR2 is FQNEAQ (reference sequence). This CDR3 comprises 14 residues. The DNA for the CDR3 is TGTGCCAGCAGCCTAGATGTATTGGATCAGCCCCAGCATTTT. This sequence encodes CASSLDVLDQPQHF.

This clonotype was detected only a few times. The chain links TRBV7-6 to TRBJ2-7; 8 nucleotides align to TRBD1. V was clipped by 5 bases and J by 0 bases; unmatched bases: 9. CDR1 and CDR2 (germline): SGHVS, FNYEAQ. This CDR3 is built from 16 residues. CDR3: CASSAKPGQASYEQYF. CDR3 nucleotide sequence: TGTGCCAGCAGCGCAAAGCCGGGACAGGCCTCCTACGAGCAGTACTTC. Supplemented by reference TRBV7-6 and TRBJ2-7, the full variable domain reads GAGVSQSPRYKVTKRGQDVALRCDPISGHVSLYWYRQALGQGPEFLTYFNYEAQQDKSGLPNDRFSAERPEGSISTLTIQRTEQRDSAMYRCASSAKPGQASYEQYFGPGTRLTVT.

This chain connects TRBV12-3 or TRBV12-4 to TRBJ2-5; either TRBD1 or TRBD2 may supply D (5 bases each). Trimming cost V 8 bases and J 0 bases, with 13 bases left between them. This CDR3 is built from 14 residues. The CDR3 DNA sequence: TGTGCCAGCGGCTCCCCGGGACACCAAGAGACCCAGTACTTC. This codes for CASGSPGHQETQYF.

This clonotype was counted only a few times. The chain couples TRBV6-7 to TRBJ1-3; D is unclear. TRBV6-7 qualifies as an ORF whose function is uncertain. This CDR3 spans 11 amino acids. Deletions cut 2 bases from V and 10 bases from J, with 6 bases between. The CDR3 DNA reads as TGTGCCAGCAGTTACGAAGCTACCATATATTTT. This sequence encodes CASSYEATIYF.

This clonotype was seen only a few times. This rearrangement joins TRBV7-9 to TRBJ2-7; 9 bases line up with TRBD2. Trimming removed 5 bases from V and 2 bases from J; junction bases left unmatched: 7. CDR1 and CDR2 from the germline V gene are SEHNR and FQNEAQ (reference sequence). The CDR3 is made up of 15 amino acids. The CDR3 is CASSQRAGGPYEQYF. Written as DNA, the CDR3 is TGTGCCAGCAGCCAAAGGGCGGGAGGGCCCTACGAGCAGTACTTC.